The 20 T cell receptor beta chains given below trace back to one sample, sequenced in a study of identifying expanded T cells in peripheral blood. Here immunoSEQ multiplex PCR was the method, and the copy in TCRdb shows in-frame clones only, minus some. The data contain just under 65,000 clones, approximately 87% of them singletons. The sequencing sample was made of blood. The origin of the receptors is a person aged 18 to 75 in good health.

Turning to this clone: Other DNA variants within this sample encode the same CDR3. J is TRBJ2-7 and V is TRBV5-1; possible D gene TRBD1, 6 bases. V lost 4 bases to trimming and J lost 0 bases, with 11 bases between them. Germline CDR1 reads SGHRS; CDR2 reads YFSETQ. The CDR3 runs to 14 residues. The CDR3 DNA sequence: TGCGCCAGCAGCCCGGACAGAATCTCCTACGAGCAGTACTTC. As protein: CASSPDRISYEQYF.

This clone was recorded a few times. The CDR3 reads CASSPRTDEQYF. The CDR3 DNA reads as TGTGCCAGCAGCCCGAGGACGGACGAGCAGTACTTC. V and J are TRBV7-8 and TRBJ2-7; D is unresolved. The CDR3 covers 12 residues. The germline V gene encodes CDR1 SGHVS and CDR2 FQNEAQ. Trimming stripped 5 bases from V and 5 bases from J, with 10 bases between. Full variable domain (missing parts from reference TRBV7-8 and TRBJ2-7): GAGVSQSPRYKVAKRGQDVALRCDPISGHVSLFWYQQALGQGPEFLTYFQNEAQLDKSGLPSDRFFAERPEGSVSTLKIQRTQQEDSAVYLCASSPRTDEQYFGPGTRLTVT.

The chain combines TRBV30 with TRBJ2-7; 15 nucleotides line up with TRBD2. The J segment lost 5 bases and the V segment lost 2 bases, leaving 10 bases of the junction unmatched. The germline V gene has CDR1 GTSNPN and CDR2 SVGIG (reference sequence). The CDR3 spans 17 residues. CDR3 protein: CAWSLPRTSGRADEQYF. CDR3 sequence (DNA): TGTGCCTGGAGTCTACCCCGGACTAGCGGGAGGGCCGACGAGCAGTACTTC.

This clone was seen a handful of times. This chain links TRBV7-3 with TRBJ2-7; 10 bases agree with TRBD2. Germline V gene lookup returns CDR1 SGHTA and CDR2 FQGTGA. V lost 1 base, J lost 0 bases, and 6 bases stayed unmatched. The CDR3 length is 17 residues. The CDR3 is CASSLRLAGESSYEQYF. The CDR3 DNA reads as TGTGCCAGCAGCTTAAGGCTAGCGGGGGAAAGCTCCTACGAGCAGTACTTC.

The CDR3 DNA is TGTGCCAGCAGCATACTAGCGGGAAGCCTGAATGAGCAGTTCTTC. Translated: CASSILAGSLNEQFF. The J gene is TRBJ2-1, the V gene TRBV7-8; 10 nucleotides line up with TRBD2. The germline CDR1 and CDR2 sequences are SGHVS and FQNEAQ. This CDR3 has 15 residues. V lost 5 bases and J lost 7; bases outside the gene matches: 8.

The genes are TRBV13 and TRBJ1-1; 7 bases align to TRBD1. The CDR3 is 12 residues long. Germline assignment: CDR1 PRHDT and CDR2 FYEKMQ (reference sequence). Trimming removed 5 bases from V and 10 bases from J; junction bases left unmatched: 7. The CDR3 here is CASSLKGARAFF. The CDR3 nucleotides read TGTGCCAGCAGCCTCAAGGGGGCACGAGCTTTCTTT.

This sequence joins TRBV30 and TRBJ2-1; D is undetermined. CDR1 is GTSNPN, CDR2 SVGIG, per germline (reference sequence). The CDR3 is 12 amino acids. V lost 0 bases and J lost 5, with 5 bases in between. The CDR3 loop is CAWSVMDNEQFF. The CDR3 DNA is TGTGCCTGGAGTGTGATGGACAATGAGCAGTTCTTC.

The chain recombines TRBV15 with TRBJ2-7; D may correspond to TRBD1 or TRBD2 (5 bases each). Trimming removed 1 base at V and 2 bases at J, with 15 bases between. Germline V gene sequence: CDR1 LNHNV, CDR2 YYDKDF (reference sequence). The CDR3 extends over 16 amino acids. The CDR3 DNA follows: TGTGCCACCAGCAGAGCCCGCTGGGACCGAACCTACGAGCAGTACTTC. It encodes CATSRARWDRTYEQYF.

The genes are TRBV29-1 and TRBJ2-3, with TRBD2 matching 7 bases. Germline CDR1 reads SQVTM; CDR2 reads ANQGSEA. After removal of 0 bases from V and 2 bases from J, the junction contained 14 bases not matched to a gene. CDR3 size: 18 residues. The CDR3 sequence is CSVEDGGLGGKLTDTQYF. As DNA, the CDR3 is TGCAGCGTTGAAGATGGTGGGTTGGGGGGGAAACTCACAGATACGCAGTATTTT.

CDR3 amino acids: CAWSTSTGGYTF. CDR3 DNA: TGTGCCTGGAGTACCTCAACTGGGGGCTACACCTTC. This rearrangement joins TRBV30 to TRBJ1-2; D call uncertain. Per the germline V gene, CDR1 is GTSNPN and CDR2 is SVGIG (reference sequence). V was pared by 2 bases and J by 8 bases, with 12 bases between. This CDR3 region has 12 residues.

The chain joins TRBV27 to TRBJ1-2; TRBD1 agrees at 9 bases. The CDR3 is 14 residues long. Germline CDR1 and CDR2: MNHEY and SMNVEV (reference sequence). The V segment lost 6 bases and the J segment 7 bases; nucleotides outside the gene matches: 9. CDR3 protein: CASRRGGQGSGYTF. The CDR3 DNA follows: TGTGCCAGCAGGAGGGGGGGACAGGGTTCTGGCTACACCTTC.

The chain couples TRBV7-9 to TRBJ2-2, with D perhaps matching TRBD2 (6 bases). Per the germline V gene, CDR1 is SEHNR and CDR2 is FQNEAQ (reference sequence). This CDR3 is 19 amino acids long. V was shortened by 5 bases and J by 0 bases, with 22 bases between the two germline ends. CDR3 DNA: TGTGCCAGCAGCCCCGTCGAGCGGGTTACCGACCCGAACACCGGGGAGCTGTTTTTT. This gives the protein CASSPVERVTDPNTGELFF.

This clone appeared once. The chain uses TRBV28 and TRBJ1-2; TRBD1 matches at 8 bases. Trimming cost V 5 bases and J 7 bases; bases outside gene matches: 3. The length of the CDR3 is 12 residues. Germline lookup yields CDR1 MDHEN and CDR2 SYDVKM. The CDR3 sequence: CASSQGQVGYTF. CDR3 bases: TGTGCCAGCAGTCAGGGACAGGTTGGCTACACCTTC.

This rearrangement joins TRBV7-9 to TRBJ2-1; no definite D call. The CDR3 runs to 12 residues. Deletions cut 2 bases from V and 8 bases from J, with 7 bases between. CDR1 SEHNR and CDR2 FQNEAQ come from the germline V gene (reference sequence). The CDR3 DNA follows: TGTGCCAGCAGCTTAAGCTTCTATGAGCAGTTCTTC. Translated, it gives CASSLSFYEQFF.

This chain connects TRBV7-6 to TRBJ2-7; 7 bases align to TRBD2. Trimming removed 5 bases from V and 6 bases from J; junction bases left unmatched: 4. Germline V gives CDR1 SGHVS, CDR2 FNYEAQ. There are 12 residues in the CDR3. The CDR3 nucleotides read TGTGCCAGCAGCCCAGCGGGGTTCGAGCAGTACTTC. Its protein is CASSPAGFEQYF.

This clone was detected once. The chain uses TRBV7-9 and TRBJ2-7; perhaps D is TRBD1 or TRBD2 (5 bases each). Between the trimmed V and J ends, which lost 2 bases and 5 bases, there was a span of 10 bases. The germline V gene encodes CDR1 SEHNR and CDR2 FQNEAQ (reference sequence). The CDR3 length is 13 residues. CDR3 nucleotides: TGTGCCAGCAGCTTAAGTCAGGGACACGAGCAGTACTTC. Its translation: CASSLSQGHEQYF.

This chain joins TRBV6-1 and TRBJ1-4; 12 positions agree with TRBD1. The CDR3 is 16 residues long. V gave up 0 bases and J gave up 7 bases; unmatched junction bases: 3. Germline V gene data show CDR1 as MNHNS and CDR2 as SASEGT. CDR3 nucleotides: TGTGCCAGCAGTGAAGCGGGGGGACAGGGGGCTGAAAAACTGTTTTTT. It specifies CASSEAGGQGAEKLFF.

This clone is a singleton in its sample. This rearrangement joins TRBV11-3 to TRBJ2-1, with unresolved D. Trimming shortened V by 5 bases and J by 2 bases, and 4 bases separated the two germline ends. Germline CDR1 SGHNT, CDR2 YENEEA. This CDR3 spans 12 amino acids. The CDR3 reads CASSRAYNEQFF. The CDR3 DNA reads as TGTGCCAGCAGCCGAGCCTACAATGAGCAGTTCTTC. The complete variable domain, with remaining parts taken from reference TRBV11-3 and TRBJ2-1, reads EAGVVQSPRYKIIEKKQPVAFWCNPISGHNTLYWYLQNLGQGPELLIRYENEEAVDDSQLPKDRFSAERLKGVDSTLKIQPAELGDSAVYLCASSRAYNEQFFGPGTRLTVL.

This chain connects TRBV2 to TRBJ2-1; 7 bases agree with TRBD1. The length of the CDR3 is 15 residues. With V trimmed by 4 bases and J by 5 bases, 8 bases remained unmatched. The V gene's germline CDR1 is SNHLY and CDR2 FYNNEI. Here the CDR3 DNA reads TGTGCCAGCAGTGGCCGGGACAGCCAGAACAATGAGCAGTTCTTC. This codes for CASSGRDSQNNEQFF.

This clone was detected only once. This chain uses TRBV5-1 with TRBJ2-3, with 11 bases aligning to TRBD2. Germline V lookup: CDR1 SGHRS, CDR2 YFSETQ. V was clipped by 3 bases and J by 5 bases; unmatched bases: 5. This CDR3 contains 15 residues. CDR3 in DNA: TGCGCCAGCAGCTCGGGACTAGCGGAGAGAGATACGCAGTATTTT. Its protein is CASSSGLAERDTQYF. The full variable domain, in which reference TRBV5-1 and TRBJ2-3 provide the parts outside the CDR3, is KAGVTQTPRYLIKTRGQQVTLSCSPISGHRSVSWYQQTPGQGLQFLFEYFSETQRNKGNFPGRFSGRQFSNSRSEMNVSTLELGDSALYLCASSSGLAERDTQYFGPGTRLTVL.